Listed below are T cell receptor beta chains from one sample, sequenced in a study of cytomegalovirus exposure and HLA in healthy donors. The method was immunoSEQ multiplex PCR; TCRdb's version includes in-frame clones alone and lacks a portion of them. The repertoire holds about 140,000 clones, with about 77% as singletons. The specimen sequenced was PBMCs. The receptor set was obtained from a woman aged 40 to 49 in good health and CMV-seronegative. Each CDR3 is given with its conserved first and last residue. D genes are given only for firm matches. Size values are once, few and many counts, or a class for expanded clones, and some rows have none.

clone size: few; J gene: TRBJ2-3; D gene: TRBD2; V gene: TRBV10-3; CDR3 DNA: TGTGCCATGGCCCTCGGGGGGACCACAGATACGCAGTATTTT; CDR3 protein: CAMALGGTTDTQYF
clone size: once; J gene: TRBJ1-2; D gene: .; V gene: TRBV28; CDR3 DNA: TGTGCCAGCAGTTTGGCGGGTCGAGGCTACACCTTC; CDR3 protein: CASSLAGRGYTF
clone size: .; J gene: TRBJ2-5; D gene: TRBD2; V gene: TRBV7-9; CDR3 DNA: TGTGCCAGCAGCTTAACTAGCGGGGCCCAGTACTTC; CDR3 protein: CASSLTSGAQYF
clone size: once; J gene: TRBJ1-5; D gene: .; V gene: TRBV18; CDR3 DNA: TGTGCCAGCTCACCGGGCAGTTATGGCAATCAGCCCCAGCATTTT; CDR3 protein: CASSPGSYGNQPQHF
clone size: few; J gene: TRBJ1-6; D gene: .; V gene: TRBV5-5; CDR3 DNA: TGTGCCAGCAGCTCAGAAGATTACTCGGAGTCTTCACCCCTCCACTTT; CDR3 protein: CASSSEDYSESSPLHF
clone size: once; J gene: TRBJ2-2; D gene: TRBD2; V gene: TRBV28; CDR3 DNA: TGTGCCAGCAAAGGGGAGCGGGGTTGGACCGGGGAGCTGTTTTTT; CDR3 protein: CASKGERGWTGELFF
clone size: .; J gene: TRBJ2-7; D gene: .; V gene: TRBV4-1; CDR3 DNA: TGCGCCAGCAGCCAACGGGAGAACGAGCAGTACTTC; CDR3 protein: CASSQRENEQYF
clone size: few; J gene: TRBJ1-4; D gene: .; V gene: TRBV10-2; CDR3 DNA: TGCGCCAGCAGTGGGGGGCCGGTAGATGAAAAACTGTTTTTT; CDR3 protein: CASSGGPVDEKLFF
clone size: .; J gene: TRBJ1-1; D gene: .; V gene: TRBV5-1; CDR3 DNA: TGCGCCAGCAGCTTGCTTCTTTCCCTGAACACTGAAGCTTTCTTT; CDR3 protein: CASSLLLSLNTEAFF
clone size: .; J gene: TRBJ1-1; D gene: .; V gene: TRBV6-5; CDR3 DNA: TGTGCCAGCAGTGAATACGGTTACACTGAAGCTTTCTTT; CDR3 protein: CASSEYGYTEAFF
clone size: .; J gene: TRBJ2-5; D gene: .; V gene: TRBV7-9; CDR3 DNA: TGTGCCAGCAGCTTAAGGCGGGGCCAAGAGACCCAGTACTTC; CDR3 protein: CASSLRRGQETQYF
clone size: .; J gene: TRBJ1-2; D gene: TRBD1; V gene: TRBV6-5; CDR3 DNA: TGTGCCAGCAGTTACTCGAATAGTGCGACAGGGTTTGGCTACACCTTC; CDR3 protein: CASSYSNSATGFGYTF
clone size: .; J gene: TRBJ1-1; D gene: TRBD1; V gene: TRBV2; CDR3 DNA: TGTGCCAGCAGTGCGGACAGGGTCGACACTGAAGCTTTCTTT; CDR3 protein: CASSADRVDTEAFF
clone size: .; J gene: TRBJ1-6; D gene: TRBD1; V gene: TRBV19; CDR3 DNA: TGTGCCAGTAGTCCCGGGACAGTAAATTCACCCCTCCACTTT; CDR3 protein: CASSPGTVNSPLHF
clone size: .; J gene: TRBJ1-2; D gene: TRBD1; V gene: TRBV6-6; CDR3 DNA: TGTGCCAGCAGTCGACAGGGGGCCGGCTATGGCTACACCTTC; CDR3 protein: CASSRQGAGYGYTF
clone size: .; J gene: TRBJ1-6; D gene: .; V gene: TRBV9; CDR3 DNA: TGTGCCAGCAGCGAAAGGACAGATAATTCACCCCTCCACTTT; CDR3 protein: CASSERTDNSPLHF
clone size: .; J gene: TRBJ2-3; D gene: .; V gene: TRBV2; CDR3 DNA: TGTGCCAGCAGTGCGGAGCGAGTGTTCACAGATACGCAGTATTTT; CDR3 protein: CASSAERVFTDTQYF
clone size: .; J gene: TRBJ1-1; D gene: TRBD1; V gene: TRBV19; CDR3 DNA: TGTGCCAGTAGTATTCTCCCGGGACAGGGGAACACTGAAGCTTTCTTT; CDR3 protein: CASSILPGQGNTEAFF